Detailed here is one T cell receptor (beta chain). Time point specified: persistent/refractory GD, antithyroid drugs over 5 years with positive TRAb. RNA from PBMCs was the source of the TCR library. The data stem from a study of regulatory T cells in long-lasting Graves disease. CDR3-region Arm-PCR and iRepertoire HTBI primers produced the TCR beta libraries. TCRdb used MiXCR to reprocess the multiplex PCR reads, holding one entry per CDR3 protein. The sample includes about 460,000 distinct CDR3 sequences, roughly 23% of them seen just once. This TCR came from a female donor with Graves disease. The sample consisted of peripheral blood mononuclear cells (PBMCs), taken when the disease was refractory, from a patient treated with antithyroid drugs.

Written as DNA, the CDR3 is TGTGCCATCAGTGACGGAGGTCGGGAAGCTTTCTTT. Its protein product is CAISDGGREAFF. The V gene is TRBV10-3, the J gene TRBJ1-1; unclear D gene. V dropped 3 bases and J dropped 8 bases, with 10 bases sitting between them. The CDR3 totals 12 residues. Germline loops: CDR1 ENHRY, CDR2 SYGVKD.